This TCR beta chain was sequenced in a study of molecular identifiers for immune sequencing clone quantification. Study findings and constraints: Spiked Jurkat TCR RNA equivalent to one cell was reportedly detectable in one million naive cells. Among effectors, clones above 20 RNA copies held over 97% of molecules; among naive cells, under 1%.

With RNA at 10%, 30% or 50%, naive CD8 libraries came from roughly 18,000 to 920,000 sorted cells. Germline V gene sequence: CDR1 SGHVS, CDR2 FQNEAQ. V gave up 5 bases and J gave up 4 bases; unmatched junction bases: 7. The CDR3 loop spans 14 amino acids. This clonotype was counted only a few times. Its antigen is currently unknown. Generation of bulk TCR libraries relied on previously described methods and listed TCR primers. Using its own MiXCR run on the PCR reads, TCRdb lists one record per CDR3 protein. Among approximately 630,000 distinct CDR3 sequences listed, roughly 25% were seen once. The receptor's source is a human donor in good health. Some libraries in this study had Jurkat cell RNA spiked in. V and J are TRBV7-8 and TRBJ1-1; TRBD1 matches 7 bases. The specimen was naive CD8+ T cells from blood, with Jurkat cell RNA spiked in. Stated subset: FACS-sorted CD8+CD4-CCR7+CD45RA+ naive T cells. CDR3 DNA sequence: TGTGCCAGCAGCACGACAGGGATTGCCACTGAAGCTTTCTTT. Residues: CASSTTGIATEAFF.